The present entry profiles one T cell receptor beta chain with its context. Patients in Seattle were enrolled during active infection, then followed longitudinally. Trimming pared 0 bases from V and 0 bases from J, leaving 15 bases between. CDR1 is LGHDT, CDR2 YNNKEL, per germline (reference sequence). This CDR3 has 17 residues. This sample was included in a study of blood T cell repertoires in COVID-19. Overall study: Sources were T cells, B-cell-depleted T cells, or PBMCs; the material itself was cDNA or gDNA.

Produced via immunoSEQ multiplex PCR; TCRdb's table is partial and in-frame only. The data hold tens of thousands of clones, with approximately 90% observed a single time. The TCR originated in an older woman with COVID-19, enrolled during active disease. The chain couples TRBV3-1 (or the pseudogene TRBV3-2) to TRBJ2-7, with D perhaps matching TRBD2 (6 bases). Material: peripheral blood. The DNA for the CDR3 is TGTGCCAGCAGCCAAGATAAAGAGCGGGCGCGCTCCTACGAGCAGTACTTC. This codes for CASSQDKERARSYEQYF.